This T cell receptor beta chain is drawn from a study of blood T cell repertoires in COVID-19. Whole-study context: Samples of COVID-19 (acute and convalescent) were obtained from the United States, Italy and Spain.

Trimming cost V 5 bases and J 5 bases, with 18 bases left between them. This CDR3 has 15 residues. Germline CDR1 reads SGHTA; CDR2 reads FQGTGA. Original handling: By means of reference gene primer amplification, nucleated cell counts were estimated. The method was immunoSEQ multiplex PCR; TCRdb's version includes in-frame clones alone and lacks a portion of them. V and J calls and clone size are as listed in that table; D and trimming were resolved from the DNA. The sample contains over 350,000 clones, approximately 90% of which appear only once. This receptor was identified in a woman aged 25 to 39 with acute or convalescent COVID-19. Sample: peripheral blood. V and J are TRBV7-3 and TRBJ2-5, with TRBD2 as a possible D gene (5 bases). The CDR3: CASSPRGLRGETQYF. The CDR3 DNA reads as TGTGCCAGCAGCCCACGGGGTCTTCGCGGGGAGACCCAGTACTTC.